This T cell receptor beta chain stems from a study of blood T cell repertoires in COVID-19. At the level of the study: The study drew acute and convalescent COVID-19 samples from the United States, Italy and Spain. The analysed material was cDNA or gDNA that came from T cells, B-cell-depleted T cells, or PBMCs.

Cohorts were assigned according to the clinical history that participants reported. This table comes from immunoSEQ multiplex PCR, and its TCRdb copy is limited to in-frame clones, with some not included. The profile shows under 300,000 clones, roughly nine tenths of them singletons. The V gene lost 4 bases and the J gene lost 7 bases, with 17 bases spanning the gap. Germline V gene data show CDR1 as LGHDT and CDR2 as YNNKEL (reference sequence). The CDR3 runs to 15 residues. The J gene is TRBJ1-3, the V gene TRBV3-1 (or the pseudogene TRBV3-2); unclear D gene. The clonotype originates from a human donor in a cohort exposed to, infected with or recovered from COVID-19 (not recorded which). The donor label of this sample is uncertain. Material: PBMCs or T cells enriched from blood (not recorded which). The CDR3 DNA is TGTGCCAGCAGCCCCCTTTCCGCGGGAGGCAACACCATATATTTT. Protein product: CASSPLSAGGNTIYF.